These 9 T cell receptor beta chains were all obtained from the same sample, sequenced in a study of shared clonotypes between healthy human individuals. Clones were sequenced by immunoSEQ multiplex PCR, and TCRdb holds only the in-frame ones, with some missing. The sample records a few million clones, around 94% being singletons. The sequenced material came from naive CD4+ T cells sorted from blood. The sample's subset: CD45RA+ positively selected. Receptors originate from a man between 18 and 35 years old in good health.

The chain couples TRBV11-2 to TRBJ2-1, with unresolved D. This CDR3 region has 14 residues. Germline assignment: CDR1 SGHAT and CDR2 FQNNGV. V gave up 1 base and J gave up 5 bases, with 9 bases separating them. The CDR3 here is CASSLGTTNNEQFF. In nucleotides, the CDR3 is TGTGCCAGCAGCTTAGGGACCACGAACAATGAGCAGTTCTTC.

CDR3 loop: CASSWLGYQETQYF. DNA of the CDR3: TGTGCCAGCAGCTGGCTAGGGTACCAAGAGACCCAGTACTTC. V gene TRBV7-9 combines with J gene TRBJ2-5; no clear D. The CDR3 totals 14 residues. V was trimmed by 4 bases and J by 0 bases, leaving 9 bases between them. Germline V gives CDR1 SEHNR, CDR2 FQNEAQ (reference sequence).

The chain carries TRBV9 and TRBJ2-2; TRBD2 matches 10 bases. CDR1 SGDLS and CDR2 YYNGEE come from the germline V gene. The V gene end was trimmed by 4 bases and the J gene end by 7 bases; junction bases not matched to a gene: 4. CDR3 length: 14 residues. Written as DNA, the CDR3 is TGTGCCAGCAGCTCGGCTAGCGGGGGCGGGGAGCTGTTTTTT. This translates into CASSSASGGGELFF.

A note on this clone: The same CDR3 can be traced to other DNA sequences in this sample. The CDR3 DNA sequence: TGCGCCAGCAGCCTCGGTAGCTCCTACAATGAGCAGTTCTTC. Translating gives CASSLGSSYNEQFF. The chain links TRBV5-1 to TRBJ2-1; no clear D. The CDR3 spans 14 residues. Trimming took off 4 bases at V and 0 bases at J, with 8 bases between the two ends. Germline assignment: CDR1 SGHRS and CDR2 YFSETQ. The full variable domain, rest sourced from reference TRBV5-1 and TRBJ2-1, is KAGVTQTPRYLIKTRGQQVTLSCSPISGHRSVSWYQQTPGQGLQFLFEYFSETQRNKGNFPGRFSGRQFSNSRSEMNVSTLELGDSALYLCASSLGSSYNEQFFGPGTRLTVL.

The rearrangement joins TRBV28 to TRBJ1-5; 7 nucleotides line up with TRBD1. Per the germline V gene, CDR1 is MDHEN and CDR2 is SYDVKM. The V segment lost 6 bases and the J segment 4 bases; nucleotides outside the gene matches: 3. The CDR3 spans 13 residues. As DNA, the CDR3 is TGTGCCAGCAGCCCGGACAGGAATCAGCCCCAGCATTTT. Encoded protein: CASSPDRNQPQHF.

V and J are TRBV9 and TRBJ2-5, with 9 nucleotides matching TRBD2. V lost 4 bases and J lost 5; bases outside the gene matches: 9. From germline, CDR1 is SGDLS and CDR2 YYNGEE. The length of the CDR3 is 15 residues. The CDR3 nucleotides are TGTGCCAGCAGCCCCGGCGGGGGGGTATATGAGACCCAGTACTTC. Translated, it gives CASSPGGGVYETQYF.

The chain links TRBV28 to TRBJ2-7, with 8 bases aligning to TRBD1. The CDR3 consists of 15 residues. V shed 6 bases and J 5 bases; nucleotides not matched to a gene: 12. Germline V gene lookup returns CDR1 MDHEN and CDR2 SYDVKM. The CDR3 spells CASRTYWTGNDEQYF. In DNA form, the CDR3 reads TGTGCCAGCAGGACGTATTGGACAGGGAATGACGAGCAGTACTTC.

In regard to this clone: A much bigger clone sits one base away, suggesting this may be a read error. The same CDR3 is also encoded by other DNA sequences in this sample. The rearrangement uses TRBV11-2 and TRBJ2-3; D unclear. CDR1 and CDR2 (germline): SGHAT, FQNNGV. This CDR3 is built from 11 residues. Trimming took off 3 bases at V and 4 bases at J, with 2 bases between the two ends. In DNA form, the CDR3 reads TGTGCCAGCAGCTTGGCAGATACGCAGTATTTT. Protein: CASSLADTQYF.

With respect to this clone: The same CDR3 can be traced to other DNA sequences in this sample. The V gene is TRBV18, the J gene TRBJ2-5; perhaps TRBD1 as D (5 bases). CDR3 length: 12 amino acids. Trimming left V 6 bases short and J 2 bases short, with 7 bases between. From germline, CDR1 is KGHSH and CDR2 LQKENI. CDR3 in amino acids: CASSRQQETQYF. The CDR3 region has the DNA TGTGCCAGCTCCAGACAGCAAGAGACCCAGTACTTC.